These T cell receptor beta chains were read from a single sample in a study of technical replicates of blood from a few donors. The protocol was immunoSEQ multiplex PCR, while the TCRdb copy is restricted to in-frame clones and leaves out a portion. The profile shows approximately 100,000 clones, around 95% of them singletons. The sample was T cells isolated from PBMCs. These receptors all stem from a human donor in good health. Each CDR3 is given with its conserved first and last residue. D genes are given only for firm matches. For some rows the clone size is stated as once, few or many, or as a class when expanded; others skip it.

clone_size	v_call	d_call	j_call	cdr3_nt	cdr3_aa
-	TRBV4-2	TRBD2	TRBJ2-1	TGTGCCAGCGGACGATCTGATAGCGGGAGCTCCTACAATGAGCAGTTCTTC	CASGRSDSGSSYNEQFF
-	TRBV6-5	-	TRBJ2-6	TGTGCCAGCAGGGTAGCTGGGGCCAACGTCCTGACTTTC	CASRVAGANVLTF
-	TRBV6-4	-	TRBJ1-2	TGTGCCAGCAGTGACCAACTTATTTCAGGGCTGGATGGCTACACCTTC	CASSDQLISGLDGYTF
-	TRBV6-5	-	TRBJ1-5	TGTGCCAGCAGTAGCAACAGGGAAGATCAGCCCCAGCATTTT	CASSSNREDQPQHF
-	TRBV10-1	-	TRBJ1-4	TGCGCCAGCAGTGAGTCTCTTGCAACTAATGAAAAACTGTTTTTT	CASSESLATNEKLFF
-	TRBV14	-	TRBJ1-2	TGTGCCAGCAGCCAAACGGGACTTTATGGCTACACCTTC	CASSQTGLYGYTF
-	TRBV9	TRBD1	TRBJ1-5	TGTGCCAGCAGCGAGGAGGGGGCCGGTATTCAGCCCCAGCATTTT	CASSEEGAGIQPQHF
-	TRBV2	-	TRBJ2-7	TGTGCCAGCACCCCCTTGGACAGTTCGCTCTACGAGCAGTACTTC	CASTPLDSSLYEQYF
once	TRBV5-6	-	TRBJ2-2	TGTGCCAGCAGCCCCCCAGACAGGTGGACCGGGGAGCTGTTTTTT	CASSPPDRWTGELFF
-	TRBV28	TRBD1	TRBJ1-2	TGTGCCAGCAGATCGACCGGACAGGCTAACTATGGCTACACCTTC	CASRSTGQANYGYTF
-	TRBV5-1	-	TRBJ1-2	TGCGCCAGCAGCTTGGGGGGAGCAGGAACTGACGGCTACACCTTC	CASSLGGAGTDGYTF
-	TRBV11-3	TRBD2	TRBJ2-1	TGTGCCAGCAGCTTAACCAGCGGGGGGTTAAGCTCCTACAATGAGCAGTTCTTC	CASSLTSGGLSSYNEQFF
-	TRBV28	-	TRBJ2-1	TGTGCCAGCAGTTTTCTGAGAGACTACAATGAGCAGTTCTTC	CASSFLRDYNEQFF
-	TRBV4-1	TRBD1	TRBJ1-2	TGCGCCAGCAGCCAAGGATTTCCCGACAGGGGGCGCGGCTTTAACTATGGCTACACCTTC	CASSQGFPDRGRGFNYGYTF